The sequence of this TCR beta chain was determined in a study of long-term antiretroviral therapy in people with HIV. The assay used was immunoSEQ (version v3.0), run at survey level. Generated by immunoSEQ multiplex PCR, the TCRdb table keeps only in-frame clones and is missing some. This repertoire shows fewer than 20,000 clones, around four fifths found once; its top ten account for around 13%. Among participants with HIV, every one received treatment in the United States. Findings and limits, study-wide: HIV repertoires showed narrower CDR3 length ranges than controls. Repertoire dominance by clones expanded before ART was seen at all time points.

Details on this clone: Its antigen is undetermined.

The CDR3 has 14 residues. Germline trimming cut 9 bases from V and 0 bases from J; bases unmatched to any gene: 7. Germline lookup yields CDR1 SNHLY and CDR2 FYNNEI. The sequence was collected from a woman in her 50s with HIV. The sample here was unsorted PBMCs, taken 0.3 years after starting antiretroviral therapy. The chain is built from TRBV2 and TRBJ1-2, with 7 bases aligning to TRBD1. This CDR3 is CARETDRANYGYTF. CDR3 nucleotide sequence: TGTGCCAGGGAGACTGACAGGGCTAACTATGGCTACACCTTC. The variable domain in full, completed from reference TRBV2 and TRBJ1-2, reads EPEVTQTPSHQVTQMGQEVILRCVPISNHLYFYWYRQILGQKVEFLVSFYNNEISEKSEIFDDQFSVERPDGSNFTLKIRSTKLEDSAMYFCARETDRANYGYTFGSGTRLTVV.